This T cell receptor beta chain was identified in a study of blood T cell repertoires in COVID-19. The overall study: In each case, the material was cDNA or gDNA derived from T cells, B-cell-depleted T cells, or PBMCs.

Germline V gene lookup returns CDR1 SGHKS and CDR2 YYEKEE (reference sequence). The V and J ends lost 4 bases and 5 bases, in that order; junction bases with no gene match: 8. The CDR3 runs to 15 residues. This table comes from immunoSEQ multiplex PCR, and its TCRdb copy is limited to in-frame clones, with some not included. Seen here are roughly 200,000 clones, 88% observed once, and the top ten hold 6%. This TCR came from a man aged 35 to 55 with active or convalescent COVID-19. The chain joins TRBV5-5 to TRBJ2-5, with TRBD2 matching 10 bases. Input material: peripheral blood. The CDR3: CASSPTAGGVETQYF. The CDR3 DNA follows: TGTGCCAGCAGCCCTACAGCGGGGGGGGTCGAGACCCAGTACTTC.